The 25 T cell receptor beta chains presented below share a single source sample, sequenced in a study of regulatory T cells in long-lasting Graves disease. Assembly of TCR beta libraries relied on iRepertoire HTBI primers together with Arm-PCR of CDR3 regions. TCRdb re-analysed the multiplex PCR reads in MiXCR, keeping a single row per CDR3 protein. The table has about 470,000 distinct CDR3 sequences, around 15% seen once; the top ten hold approximately 12%. Time point of the sample: newly diagnosed GD, antithyroid drugs for less than 3 months. Preparation of the TCR library used RNA extracted from PBMCs. These data were also reused for a study on T cells in Graves' hyperthyroidism and ophthalmopathy.

The material sequenced was peripheral blood mononuclear cells (PBMCs), taken at new diagnosis, from a patient treated with antithyroid drugs. These receptors all stem from a man aged 40-55 years with Graves disease.

This clonotype was recorded many times. V gene TRBV30 combines with J gene TRBJ2-3, with TRBD2 identical over 8 bases. There are 14 residues in the CDR3. Germline CDR1 GTSNPN, CDR2 SVGIG (reference sequence). Trimming at V came to 5 bases and at J to 4 bases, leaving 8 bases not matched to a gene. In DNA, the CDR3 is TGTGCCTGGTTCCGAGCGGGAGTTTCAGATACGCAGTATTTT. Translating gives CAWFRAGVSDTQYF.

This clonotype has at least ten counts. This sequence joins TRBV5-1 and TRBJ2-1; 8 bases align to TRBD2. There are 15 residues in the CDR3. The V gene's germline CDR1 is SGHRS and CDR2 YFSETQ. V lost 4 bases, J lost 0 bases, and 3 bases stayed unmatched. CDR3 in amino acids: CASSVSGASYNEQFF. The CDR3 DNA reads as TGCGCCAGCAGCGTTAGCGGGGCCTCCTACAATGAGCAGTTCTTC.

This clonotype was seen many times. The J gene is TRBJ2-7, the V gene TRBV5-6, with 11 nucleotides matching TRBD2. The CDR3 has 16 residues. V lost 5 bases, J lost 3 bases, and 10 bases stayed unmatched. Germline CDR1 and CDR2: SGHDT and YYEEEE. CDR3 in amino acids: CASSPIPGLADYEQYF. For the CDR3, the DNA is TGTGCCAGCAGTCCGATTCCGGGACTAGCGGACTACGAGCAGTACTTC. Together with reference TRBV5-6 and TRBJ2-7, the CDR3 gives the full variable domain: DAGVTQSPTHLIKTRGQQVTLRCSPKSGHDTVSWYQQALGQGPQFIFQYYEEEERQRGNFPDRFSGHQFPNYSSELNVNALLLGDSALYLCASSPIPGLADYEQYFGPGTRLTVT.

The V and J genes are TRBV30 and TRBJ1-3; a possible D gene is TRBD1 (5 bases). Trimming stripped 3 bases from V and 0 bases from J, with 9 bases between. The CDR3 is 14 residues long. Germline assignment: CDR1 GTSNPN and CDR2 SVGIG (reference sequence). The CDR3 here is CAWRDTYSGNTIYF. CDR3 coding DNA: TGTGCCTGGAGGGACACCTACTCTGGAAACACCATATATTTT. The entire variable domain, with the rest obtained from reference TRBV30 and TRBJ1-3, is as follows: SQTIHQWPATLVQPVGSPLSLECTVEGTSNPNLYWYRQAAGRGLQLLFYSVGIGQISSEVPQNLSASRPQDRQFILSSKKLLLSDSGFYLCAWRDTYSGNTIYFGEGSWLTVV.

This clonotype has at least ten counts. The chain uses TRBV6-2 or TRBV6-3 and TRBJ2-1; D is possibly TRBD2 (6 bases). This CDR3 has 16 residues. The germline V and J ends were trimmed by 0 bases and 0 bases, with 9 bases remaining between them. In germline, CDR1 is MNHEY, CDR2 SVGEGT. The CDR3 reads CASSYSGGTSYNEQFF. CDR3 coding DNA: TGTGCCAGCAGTTACTCAGGCGGGACCTCCTACAATGAGCAGTTCTTC.

This clonotype was seen repeatedly, ten times or more. The chain employs TRBV12-3 or TRBV12-4 and TRBJ1-1; D possibly corresponds to TRBD1 (6 bases). This CDR3 contains 14 residues. Trimming removed 6 bases at V and 2 bases at J, with 13 bases between. As DNA, the CDR3 is TGTGCCAGCAGAAACAGGGACTCCAACACTGAAGCTTTCTTT. This encodes CASRNRDSNTEAFF.

This clonotype was seen just once. One base away lies a much larger clone, so this may be a sequencing read error. This chain links TRBV11-3 with TRBJ2-5; D unclear. Trimming left V 4 bases short and J 1 base short, with 13 bases between. Germline lookup yields CDR1 SGHNT and CDR2 YENEEA. The CDR3 is 15 amino acids. The CDR3 loop reads CASSSGRATQETQYF. In nucleotides, the CDR3 is TGTGCCAGCAGCTCAGGACGGGCAACCCAAGAGACCCAGTACTTC. Full variable domain (rest looked up from reference TRBV11-3 and TRBJ2-5): EAGVVQSPRYKIIEKKQPVAFWCNPISGHNTLYWYLQNLGQGPELLIRYENEEAVDDSQLPKDRFSAERLKGVDSTLKIQPAELGDSAVYLCASSSGRATQETQYFGPGTRLLVL.

The sample holds many counts of this clonotype. CDR3 sequence (DNA): TGTGCCAGCAGCTTTAGTGCCCGAGATAGCCAGTACTTC. Protein: CASSFSARDSQYF. The chain combines TRBV11-2 with TRBJ2-5, with unresolved D. Trimming took 3 bases from V and 10 from J, leaving 15 bases between them. The CDR3 has 13 amino acids. Germline-derived CDR1 and CDR2 are SGHAT and FQNNGV.

This chain joins TRBV12-5 and TRBJ2-7; D unclear. V was shortened by 2 bases and J by 0 bases, with 2 bases between the two germline ends. CDR1 and CDR2 (germline): LGHNT, FRNRAP. This CDR3 region has 12 residues. CDR3 in amino acids: CASGLHSYEQYF. The DNA of the CDR3 is TGTGCTAGTGGTTTGCACTCCTACGAGCAGTACTTC.

This clonotype was detected many times. The V call is TRBV27, the J call TRBJ2-1; TRBD2 aligns across 10 bases. V was clipped by 5 bases and J by 8 bases; unmatched bases: 15. This CDR3 has 17 amino acids. Germline CDR1 reads MNHEY; CDR2 reads SMNVEV (reference sequence). In DNA, the CDR3 is TGTGCCAGCAGTCTACCCCCTAGCGGGAGCCGCCTCCATGAGCAGTTCTTC. It encodes CASSLPPSGSRLHEQFF.

The chain carries TRBV20-1 and TRBJ2-2; 8 bases are shared with TRBD1. The ends lost 3 bases at V and 5 bases at J; junction bases unmatched: 5. The CDR3 is 14 amino acids. CDR1 DFQATT and CDR2 SNEGSKA come from the germline V gene (reference sequence). The DNA of the CDR3 is TGCAGTGCTAGTGGGACAGGACGGACCGGGGAGCTGTTTTTT. Encoded protein: CSASGTGRTGELFF.

This clonotype was detected many times. The rearrangement joins TRBV20-1 to TRBJ2-7; TRBD1 is a possible D gene (5 bases). V was pared by 1 base and J by 2 bases, with 15 bases between. CDR1 and CDR2 (germline): DFQATT, SNEGSKA (reference sequence). The CDR3 extends over 15 amino acids. The CDR3 here is CSARAQRTNPYEQYF. The CDR3 region has the DNA TGCAGTGCTAGAGCCCAGAGGACAAACCCCTACGAGCAGTACTTC.

This clonotype was seen a few times. V usage is TRBV5-1 and J usage is TRBJ2-2; 12 bases are a match to TRBD2. The CDR3 runs 17 residues. Germline CDR1 is SGHRS and CDR2 is YFSETQ. V dropped 7 bases and J dropped 6; count of bases not matched to a gene: 13. CDR3 loop: CASQLAGGPVSAGELFF. CDR3 coding DNA: TGCGCCAGCCAGCTAGCGGGAGGGCCGGTTTCAGCCGGGGAGCTGTTTTTT.

Many counts were recorded for this clonotype. The genes are TRBV2 and TRBJ2-7, with 7 bases lining up with TRBD1. CDR3 length equals 16 residues. Looked up from germline, CDR1 is SNHLY and CDR2 is FYNNEI. Trimming at V came to 7 bases and at J to 1 base, leaving 13 bases not matched to a gene. In nucleotides, the CDR3 is TGTGCCAGCAATCGGGACAGAGAGGAACGGTCCTACGAGCAGTACTTC. Amino acids: CASNRDREERSYEQYF.

This clonotype was picked up a small number of times. V gene TRBV4-2 combines with J gene TRBJ1-2; no reliable D call. This CDR3 contains 14 residues. Germline V gene lookup returns CDR1 LGHNA and CDR2 YNFKEQ. V lost 0 bases and J lost 6, with 11 bases in between. Here the CDR3 DNA reads TGTGCCAGCAGCCAAGATAAAGGAGGTAATGGCTACACCTTC. Protein sequence: CASSQDKGGNGYTF.

This clonotype has only a few counts. The chain recombines TRBV9 with TRBJ2-1; D is tentatively TRBD1 or TRBD2 (5 bases each). The CDR3 is 13 residues long. Between the trimmed V and J ends, which lost 4 bases and 9 bases, there was a span of 14 bases. Per the germline V gene, CDR1 is SGDLS and CDR2 is YYNGEE. CDR3 loop: CASSLGEPGEQFF. DNA for the CDR3: TGTGCCAGCAGCTTGGGGGAACCCGGTGAGCAGTTCTTC.

This clonotype was seen many times. This rearrangement joins TRBV7-3 to TRBJ2-1; D possibly uses TRBD1 or TRBD2 (5 bases each). Germline loops: CDR1 SGHTA, CDR2 FQGTGA. The CDR3 is 18 residues long. Trimming took off 2 bases at V and 2 bases at J, with 19 bases between the two ends. CDR3 in DNA: TGTGCCAGCAGCTTAGGCCCCATCCGGGACCGAGCCTACAATGAGCAGTTCTTC. This codes for CASSLGPIRDRAYNEQFF. The full variable domain, in which reference TRBV7-3 and TRBJ2-1 provide the parts outside the CDR3, is GAGVSQTPSNKVTEKGKYVELRCDPISGHTALYWYRQSLGQGPEFLIYFQGTGAADDSGLPNDRFFAVRPEGSVSTLKIQRTERGDSAVYLCASSLGPIRDRAYNEQFFGPGTRLTVL.

This clonotype was counted only a few times. This chain links TRBV18 with TRBJ2-3; 10 nucleotides align to TRBD2. Germline CDR1 is KGHSH and CDR2 is LQKENI. V lost 4 bases and J lost 0; bases outside the gene matches: 7. The CDR3 is 17 amino acids. DNA for the CDR3: TGTGCCAGCTCACGGACTAGCGGTACCTCTAGCACAGATACGCAGTATTTT. It translates to CASSRTSGTSSTDTQYF.

This clonotype was observed at least ten times. The chain combines TRBV12-3 or TRBV12-4 with TRBJ1-1; tentative D call: TRBD1 (5 bases). The CDR3 loop spans 14 amino acids. V shed 1 base and J shed 1 base, with 7 bases lying between them. CDR3 coding DNA: TGTGCCAGCAGTTTAGAGAGGGGGAACACTGAAGCTTTCTTT. This encodes CASSLERGNTEAFF.

This clonotype has ten or more counts. V is TRBV20-1 and J is TRBJ2-3, with 8 bases fitting TRBD2. The germline gives CDR1 DFQATT, CDR2 SNEGSKA (reference sequence). V lost 6 bases and J lost 4; bases outside the gene matches: 9. The length of the CDR3 is 14 residues. The chain's CDR3 is CSATSGSDADTQYF. CDR3 nucleotides: TGCAGTGCAACTAGCGGCTCCGATGCAGATACGCAGTATTTT.

This clonotype was counted at least ten times. V gene TRBV11-2 combines with J gene TRBJ2-1; D is ambiguous. CDR3 length equals 15 residues. Trimming shortened V by 4 bases and J by 2 bases, and 12 bases separated the two germline ends. The germline V gene encodes CDR1 SGHAT and CDR2 FQNNGV. CDR3 sequence (DNA): TGTGCCAGCAGCTCGGCGACGTCCCCCTACAATGAGCAGTTCTTC. Its protein is CASSSATSPYNEQFF.

This clonotype was seen many times. CDR3 coding DNA: TGTGCCAGCCGAATGACAGGGGGTCCGTACAATGAGCAGTTCTTC. Translation gives CASRMTGGPYNEQFF. The rearrangement joins TRBV12-3 or TRBV12-4 to TRBJ2-1; 9 nucleotides align to TRBD1. The V segment lost 8 bases and the J segment 4 bases; nucleotides outside the gene matches: 9. CDR3 length: 15 residues.

This clonotype was seen many times. This rearrangement joins TRBV28 to TRBJ2-5; D is unclear. This CDR3 contains 12 residues. CDR1 is MDHEN and CDR2 is SYDVKM in the germline V gene. V lost 6 bases, J lost 5 bases, and 10 bases lay in between. The CDR3 is CASSSMWETQYF. Written as DNA, the CDR3 is TGTGCCAGCAGCTCAATGTGGGAGACCCAGTACTTC. The whole variable domain, remainder taken from reference TRBV28 and TRBJ2-5, is DVKVTQSSRYLVKRTGEKVFLECVQDMDHENMFWYRQDPGLGLRLIYFSYDVKMKEKGDIPEGYSVSREKKERFSLILESASTNQTSMYLCASSSMWETQYFGPGTRLLVL.

As for this clonotype: This is likely an artifact of a read error, given a far larger clone one base away. The J gene is TRBJ2-1, the V gene TRBV28; D is unclear. Germline values: CDR1 MDHEN, CDR2 SYDVKM. The length of the CDR3 is 15 residues. Deletions cut 4 bases from V and 10 bases from J, with 20 bases between. CDR3 bases: TGTGCCAGCAGTTCCAACGCACATCGGCCTACCGAGCAGTTCTTC. This translates into CASSSNAHRPTEQFF.

A few counts support this clonotype. V and J are TRBV7-2 and TRBJ1-4; weak D call: TRBD1 (6 bases). V was trimmed by 1 base and J by 4 bases, leaving 7 bases between them. This CDR3 has 14 residues. Germline CDR1 SGHTA, CDR2 FQGNSA. The CDR3 loop reads CASSLGGGNEKLFF. DNA of the CDR3: TGTGCCAGCAGCTTAGGAGGGGGTAATGAAAAACTGTTTTTT.